The present T cell receptor (beta chain) was sequenced within a study of CD8 T cells in Susac syndrome (dated by TCRdb to about 2019). Context from the whole study: The study used repertoire sequencing to test whether antigen drove CD8+ T cell activation and differentiation in Susac syndrome. CD8+ T cell repertoire clonality was compared between about a dozen healthy donors, approximately 14 Susac syndrome patients and 15 multiple sclerosis patients. Here is what the overall study found, with its caveats: The number of individuals in the TCR sequencing and HLA analysis was acknowledged as relatively small.

Peripheral blood CD8+ and CD4+ T cells from healthy donors, Susac syndrome patients and multiple sclerosis patients were profiled using high-throughput TCR beta sequencing. Treatment-naive patients with stable or active relapsing-remitting disease fulfilling revised McDonald criteria were used as multiple sclerosis controls. Bulk CD8+ and CD4+ T cells were purified by magnetic negative isolation, whereas CD8+ TEMRA cells were enriched by FACS. Blood was collected in EDTA tubes and processed within 24 hours, with PBMCs isolated through density gradient centrifugation. PBMCs destined for TCR sequencing were cryopreserved in liquid nitrogen and later thawed in a 37 °C water bath. The sorted or isolated CD4+, CD8+ and CD8+ TEMRA cells had a purity of 90% or higher. About this clonotype itself: The clone's antigen remains unknown. The record has no base qualities; no much larger clone is one base away.

From the cysteine up to the phenylalanine, the CDR3 has a length of 17 residues. The kept DNA is CDR3 alone, 51 bases in frame from the first base. According to the germline V gene, CDR1 reads MDHEN and CDR2 reads SYDVKM. Trimming takes 8 bases off V and 4 bases off J; junction bases not matched to a gene: 13. RNA was extracted using the RNeasy kit, and roughly 0.45 to 1 microgram was reverse transcribed with random hexamers. The immunoSEQ multiplex PCR assay, covering 54 Vbeta and 13 Jbeta segments, was used to amplify TCR beta CDR3 regions. PCR amplification bias was corrected by using a synthetic template baseline for primer optimization and computational correction. As for the original processing: Only productive sequences were kept, with reads annotated to V, D and J genes according to IMGT and analyzed in immunoSEQ Analyzer. Clonality was computed as one minus Shannon entropy normalized by log2 of the number of productive unique sequences. For each patient and control, public and private clones were evaluated within the 100 most prevalent clones. Clones were defined as Susac-specific if absent from the healthy and MS cohorts, from approximately 1,100 published viral clones and from other ImmuneACCESS disease sequences. The raw public reads went through TCRdb reprocessing: fastp at Q25, MiXCR clone calling, in-frame beta chains kept. Rows matching on CDR3 protein sequence are summarized as one entry with the most common DNA and genes. These V and J calls rely on TCRdb rather than the paper's analysis. The sample includes about 300,000 distinct CDR3 sequences, with around 91% observed a single time. About 0.17% of the sample goes to the ten largest clones.

The chain is encoded by TRBV28 joined to TRBJ2-7; 14 bases in the junction line up with TRBD2. The sample taken for sequencing was CD8+ T cells from PBMCs. This TCR derives from a human donor with multiple sclerosis. The CDR3 is CASFSRSGTSGSYEQYF. The bases read TGTGCCAGCTTTAGCAGATCCGGGACTAGCGGGAGTTACGAGCAGTACTTC. When the CDR3 is completed using the reference TRBV28 and TRBJ2-7 genes on either side, the full variable domain is DVKVTQSSRYLVKRTGEKVFLECVQDMDHENMFWYRQDPGLGLRLIYFSYDVKMKEKGDIPEGYSVSREKKERFSLILESASTNQTSMYLCASFSRSGTSGSYEQYFGPGTRLTVT.